The sequence of this TCR beta chain was determined in a study of OX40 agonist ivuxolimab in advanced cancers. About the study: Clinicians treated patients with ivuxolimab, an agonistic anti-OX40 (CD134) antibody.

The protocol was immunoSEQ multiplex PCR, while the TCRdb copy is restricted to in-frame clones and leaves out a portion. The table lists approximately 43,000 clones, about 90% of them singletons. This CDR3 spans 17 amino acids. Germline V gene data show CDR1 as SGHTA and CDR2 as FQGNSA. The ends lost 5 bases at V and 0 bases at J; junction bases unmatched: 10. The chain links TRBV7-2 to TRBJ1-1, with 9 bases aligning to TRBD1. The material was CD4+ or CD8+ T cells sorted from blood, obtained in a trial of the OX40 agonist ivuxolimab. The receptor was derived from an adult with an advanced solid tumor such as melanoma, head and neck, liver or kidney cancer. CDR3 sequence reads: CASSMGQGPRMNTEAFF. Written as DNA, the CDR3 is TGTGCCAGCAGCATGGGACAGGGCCCCCGAATGAACACTGAAGCTTTCTTT. The variable domain in full, completed from reference TRBV7-2 and TRBJ1-1, reads GAGVSQSPSNKVTEKGKDVELRCDPISGHTALYWYRQSLGQGLEFLIYFQGNSAPDKSGLPSDRFSAERTGGSVSTLTIQRTQQEDSAVYLCASSMGQGPRMNTEAFFGQGTRLTVV.